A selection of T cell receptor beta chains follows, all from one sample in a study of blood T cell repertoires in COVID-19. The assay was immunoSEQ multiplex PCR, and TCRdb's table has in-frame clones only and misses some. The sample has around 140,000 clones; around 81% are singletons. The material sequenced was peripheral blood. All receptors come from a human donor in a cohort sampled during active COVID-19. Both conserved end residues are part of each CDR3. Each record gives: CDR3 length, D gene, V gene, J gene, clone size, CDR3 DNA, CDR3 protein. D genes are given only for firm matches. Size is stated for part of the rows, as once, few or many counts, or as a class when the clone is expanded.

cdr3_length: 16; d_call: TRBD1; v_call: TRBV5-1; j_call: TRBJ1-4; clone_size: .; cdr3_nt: TGCGCCAGCAGCTTGGCCGGGACAGGGGAGAATGAAAAACTGTTTTTT; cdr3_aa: CASSLAGTGENEKLFF
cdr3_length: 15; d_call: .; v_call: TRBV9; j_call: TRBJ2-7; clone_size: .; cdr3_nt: TGTGCCAGCAGCGTAGAGGGGGTGGGCTCCTACGAGCAGTACTTC; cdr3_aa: CASSVEGVGSYEQYF
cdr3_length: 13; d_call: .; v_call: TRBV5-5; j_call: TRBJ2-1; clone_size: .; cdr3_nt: TGTGCCAGCAGCCCGGACAGCAACAATGAGCAGTTCTTC; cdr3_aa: CASSPDSNNEQFF
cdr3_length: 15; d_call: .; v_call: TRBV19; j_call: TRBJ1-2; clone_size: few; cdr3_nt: TGTGCCAGTAGGACCGCAGGGTCTACACCCTATGGCTACACCTTC; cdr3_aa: CASRTAGSTPYGYTF
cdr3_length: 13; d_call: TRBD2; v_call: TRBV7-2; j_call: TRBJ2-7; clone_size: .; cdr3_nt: TGTGCCATAAGGGGAGGGGCGAACTACGAGCAGTACTTC; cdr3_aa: CAIRGGANYEQYF
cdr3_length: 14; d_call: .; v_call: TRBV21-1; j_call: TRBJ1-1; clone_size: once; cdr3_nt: TGTGCCAGCAGCGCGACAGGGGGATTGTCTGAAGCTTTCTTT; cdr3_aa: CASSATGGLSEAFF
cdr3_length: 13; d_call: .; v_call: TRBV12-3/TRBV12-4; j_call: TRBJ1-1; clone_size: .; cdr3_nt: TGTGCCAGCAGTTTAGCCGAGGACATATCGGCTTTCTTT; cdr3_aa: CASSLAEDISAFF
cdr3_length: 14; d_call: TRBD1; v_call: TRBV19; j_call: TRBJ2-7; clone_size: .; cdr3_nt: TGTGCCAGTAGTCTCTCGACAGGGACCGGCGAGCAGTACTTC; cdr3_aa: CASSLSTGTGEQYF
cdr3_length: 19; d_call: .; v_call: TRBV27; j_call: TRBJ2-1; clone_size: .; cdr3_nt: TGTGCCAGCAGCTCCTTAACTCCCCGTGGGGGGGCCTCCTACAATGAGCAGTTCTTC; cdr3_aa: CASSSLTPRGGASYNEQFF
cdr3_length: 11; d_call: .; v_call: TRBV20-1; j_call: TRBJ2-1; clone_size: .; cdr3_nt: TGCAGTGCTGAGGGCAACAATGAGCAGTTCTTC; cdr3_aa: CSAEGNNEQFF
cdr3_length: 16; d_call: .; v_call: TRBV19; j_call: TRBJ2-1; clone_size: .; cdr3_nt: TGTGCCAGTAGTATAATCCCGCGGGGTTCCTACAATGAGCAGTTCTTC; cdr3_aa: CASSIIPRGSYNEQFF
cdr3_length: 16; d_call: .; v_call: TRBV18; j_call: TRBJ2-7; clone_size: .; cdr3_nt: TGTGCCAGCTCACCACCCAACTTCCTCTTCTCCTACGAGCAGTACTTC; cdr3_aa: CASSPPNFLFSYEQYF
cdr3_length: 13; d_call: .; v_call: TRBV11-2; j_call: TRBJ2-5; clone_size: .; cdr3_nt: TGTGCCAGCAGCTTAGTTCGGCAAGAGACCCAGTACTTC; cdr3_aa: CASSLVRQETQYF
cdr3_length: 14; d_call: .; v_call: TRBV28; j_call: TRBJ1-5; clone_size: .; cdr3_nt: TGTGCCAGCAGTTTCCATACAAACAATCAGCCCCAGCATTTT; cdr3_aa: CASSFHTNNQPQHF
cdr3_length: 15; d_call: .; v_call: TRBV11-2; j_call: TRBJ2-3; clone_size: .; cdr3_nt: TGTGCCAGCAGCTTCTCAGGGCCCCCCACAGATACGCAGTATTTT; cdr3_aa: CASSFSGPPTDTQYF
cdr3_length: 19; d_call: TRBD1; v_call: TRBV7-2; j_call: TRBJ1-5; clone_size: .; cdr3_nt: TGTGCCAGCAGCTCAACCGGGACAGGGATTAGAGGGAGCAATCAGCCCCAGCATTTT; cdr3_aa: CASSSTGTGIRGSNQPQHF
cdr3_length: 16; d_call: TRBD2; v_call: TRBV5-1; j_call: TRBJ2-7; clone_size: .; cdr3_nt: TGCGCCAGCAGCTTGGGACTGACTAGCGGGGCCTACGAGCAGTACTTC; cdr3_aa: CASSLGLTSGAYEQYF
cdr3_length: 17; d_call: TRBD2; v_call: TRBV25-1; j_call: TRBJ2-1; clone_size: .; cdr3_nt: TGTGCCAGCAGTGAGGGTTTAACTAGCGGGAGGATAAATGAGCAGTTCTTC; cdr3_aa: CASSEGLTSGRINEQFF
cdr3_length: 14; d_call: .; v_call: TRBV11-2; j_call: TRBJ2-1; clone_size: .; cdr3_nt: TGTGCCAGCAGCTTGAGTAGCTCCTACAATGAGCAGTTCTTC; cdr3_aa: CASSLSSSYNEQFF
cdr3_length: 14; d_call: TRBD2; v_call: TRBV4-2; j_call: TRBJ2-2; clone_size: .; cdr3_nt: TGTGCCAGCAGCTTTGCGGGGGATACCGGGGAGCTGTTTTTT; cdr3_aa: CASSFAGDTGELFF
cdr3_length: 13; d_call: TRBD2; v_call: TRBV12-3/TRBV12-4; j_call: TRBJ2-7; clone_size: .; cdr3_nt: TGTGCCAGCAGTCCTAGCGGGAGGGATGAGCAGTACTTC; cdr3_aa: CASSPSGRDEQYF
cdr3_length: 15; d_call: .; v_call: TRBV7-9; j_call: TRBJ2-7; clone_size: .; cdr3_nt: TGTGCCAGCAGCCCCCGAGTCGGGGAGCGGTACGAGCAGTACTTC; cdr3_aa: CASSPRVGERYEQYF
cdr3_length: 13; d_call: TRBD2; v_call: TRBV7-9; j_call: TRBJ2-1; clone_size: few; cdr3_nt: TGTGCCACTTGGGCTAGCGGGACCGATGAGCAGTTCTTC; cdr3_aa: CATWASGTDEQFF
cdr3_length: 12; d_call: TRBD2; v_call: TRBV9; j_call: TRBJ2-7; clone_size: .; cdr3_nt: TGTGCCAGCAGCGCACTAGCGGGGGAGCAGTACTTC; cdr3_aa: CASSALAGEQYF
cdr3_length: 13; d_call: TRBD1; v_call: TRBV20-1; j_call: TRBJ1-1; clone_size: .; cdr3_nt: TGCAGTGCTAGTTCTCGGGACAGGGAAGAAGCTTTCTTT; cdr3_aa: CSASSRDREEAFF
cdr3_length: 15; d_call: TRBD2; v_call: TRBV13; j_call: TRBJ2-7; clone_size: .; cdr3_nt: TGTGCCAGCAGCTTAGGGGCTAGCGGGAGCTTCGAGCAGTACTTC; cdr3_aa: CASSLGASGSFEQYF
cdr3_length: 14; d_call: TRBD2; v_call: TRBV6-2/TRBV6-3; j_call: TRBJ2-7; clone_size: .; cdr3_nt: TGTGCCAGCAGTTTAGCGGGAGGCTCATACGAGCAGTACTTC; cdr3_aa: CASSLAGGSYEQYF
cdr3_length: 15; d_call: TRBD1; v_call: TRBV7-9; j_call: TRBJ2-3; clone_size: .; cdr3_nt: TGTGCCAGCAGCTTAAGGACAGGGGAAACAGATACGCAGTATTTT; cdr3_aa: CASSLRTGETDTQYF
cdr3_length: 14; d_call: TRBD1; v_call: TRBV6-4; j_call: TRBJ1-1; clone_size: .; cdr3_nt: TGTGCCAGCAGTGACGGGACAGGGGGCACTGAAGCTTTCTTT; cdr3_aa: CASSDGTGGTEAFF
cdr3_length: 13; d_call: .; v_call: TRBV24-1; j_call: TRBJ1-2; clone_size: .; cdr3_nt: TGTGCCACCAGTGCAGGGAATAACTATGGCTACACCTTC; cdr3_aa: CATSAGNNYGYTF
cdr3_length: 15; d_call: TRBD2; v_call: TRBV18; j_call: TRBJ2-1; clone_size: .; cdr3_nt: TGTGCCAGCTCTCCCGGGACTAGCTCCTACAATGAGCAGTTCTTC; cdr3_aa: CASSPGTSSYNEQFF
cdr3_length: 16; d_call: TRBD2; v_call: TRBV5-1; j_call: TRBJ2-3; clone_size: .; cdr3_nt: TGCGCCAGCAGCTTGGGTCTAGCGGGGGGCACAGATACGCAGTATTTT; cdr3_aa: CASSLGLAGGTDTQYF
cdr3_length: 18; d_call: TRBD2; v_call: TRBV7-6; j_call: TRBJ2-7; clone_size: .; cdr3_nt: TGTGCCAGCAGCTTAAAACGTGGTGGGGGGGAGACACACTACGAGCAGTACTTC; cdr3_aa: CASSLKRGGGETHYEQYF
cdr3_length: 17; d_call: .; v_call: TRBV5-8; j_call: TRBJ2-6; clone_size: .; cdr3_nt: TGTGCCAGCAGCTTCCGATACAGCCTCTCTGGGGCCAACGTCCTGACTTTC; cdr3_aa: CASSFRYSLSGANVLTF
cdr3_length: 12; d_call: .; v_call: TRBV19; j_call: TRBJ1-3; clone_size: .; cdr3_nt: TGTGCCAGTAGTCCACAGGGATACACCATATATTTT; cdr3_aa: CASSPQGYTIYF
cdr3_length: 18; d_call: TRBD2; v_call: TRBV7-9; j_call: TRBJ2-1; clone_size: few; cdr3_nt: TGTGCCAGCAGCTTAGAGTCGGGATCCGGGAGGGACCGGAATGAGCAGTTCTTC; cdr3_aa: CASSLESGSGRDRNEQFF
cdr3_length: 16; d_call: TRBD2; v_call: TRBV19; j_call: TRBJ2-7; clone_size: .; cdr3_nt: TGTGCCAGTAGTCCCGGGGGTAGCGGGAGCTCCTACGAGCAGTACTTC; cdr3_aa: CASSPGGSGSSYEQYF
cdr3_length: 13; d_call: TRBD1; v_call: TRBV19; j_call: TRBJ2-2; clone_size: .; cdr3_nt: TGTGCCAGTAGCTACCAGGGGGCCGGGGAGCTGTTTTTT; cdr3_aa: CASSYQGAGELFF
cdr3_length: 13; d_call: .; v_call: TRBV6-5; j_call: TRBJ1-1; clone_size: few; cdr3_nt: TGTGCCAGCAAGGGGGTCTCTAACACTGAAGCTTTCTTT; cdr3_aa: CASKGVSNTEAFF
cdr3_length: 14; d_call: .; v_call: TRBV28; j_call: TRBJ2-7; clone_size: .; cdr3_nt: TGTGCCAGCAGTTTACCAGGGGTTTCCTACGAGCAGTACTTC; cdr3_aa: CASSLPGVSYEQYF
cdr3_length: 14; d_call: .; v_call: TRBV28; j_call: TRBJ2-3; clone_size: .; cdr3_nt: TGTGCCAGCACCCCAGCGGAGTTGACAGATACGCAGTATTTT; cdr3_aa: CASTPAELTDTQYF
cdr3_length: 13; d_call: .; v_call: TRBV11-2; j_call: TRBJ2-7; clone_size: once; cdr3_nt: TGTGCCAGCAGCCGAACGGTGTACTACGAGCAGTACTTC; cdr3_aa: CASSRTVYYEQYF